Listed below are T cell receptor beta chains from one sample, sequenced in a study of blood T cell repertoires in COVID-19. Clones were read by immunoSEQ multiplex PCR, and TCRdb kept only the in-frame ones, dropping some. Of a few hundred thousand clones listed, 85% to 90% are singletons. The sequencing input was peripheral blood. The receptors originated from a woman aged 45-59 years with acute or convalescent COVID-19. Each CDR3 is given with its conserved first and last residue. The D gene is left open where the match is weak.

D gene	V gene	CDR3 protein
-	TRBV6-6	CASRRLEGSNQPQHF
-	TRBV11-2	CASSRGGQGLSGNTIYF
TRBD1	TRBV30	CAWSGQGEEQYF
TRBD2	TRBV7-9	CASSLARPTSMDEQFF
-	TRBV6-5	CASSSLRGNTIYF
TRBD2	TRBV6-5	CATSSGILSYNEQFF
-	TRBV7-9	CASSLDSPGELFF
TRBD1	TRBV5-1	CASSLRTGGEDGYTF
TRBD2	TRBV18	CASSPGLAGGYEQYF
TRBD2	TRBV7-6	CASSSGTSGGGTDTQYF
-	TRBV24-1	CATSDGRRTLGDYEQYF
-	TRBV5-1	CASRRNSGIYEQYF
TRBD1	TRBV5-5	CASSSAGGTNEKLFF
-	TRBV30	CAWSVGGAEKLFF
TRBD2	TRBV6-6	CASTPGGSYNEQFF
-	TRBV6-5	CASSSEGGHPGELFF
-	TRBV5-8	CASSWFLHSGAGREQFF
-	TRBV19	CASSPRTVFNSPLHF
-	TRBV5-6	CASSLVSGALGYTF
TRBD1	TRBV7-2	CASSSDRGLRGYTF
TRBD2	TRBV5-1	CASSLMGLADTQYF
-	TRBV30	CAWRAGNSPLHF
TRBD1	TRBV29-1	CSVGGTVDSGNTIYF